This TCR beta chain was retrieved from a study of Graves' ophthalmopathy and Graves' hyperthyroidism (dated by TCRdb to 2016 to 2018). Context from the whole study: Peripheral blood was collected at initial diagnosis, before any treatment. To explore V-J signatures distinguishing ophthalmopathy from hyperthyroidism, a discovery set of around 100 patients (about 41 ophthalmopathy, about 57 stable hyperthyroidism) was enrolled. For independent validation, a separate cohort was made up of fewer than 20 hyperthyroidism patients plus 17 patients who later progressed from hyperthyroidism to ophthalmopathy. Following sampling, methimazole starting at 30 mg daily was administered to hyperthyroidism patients, and high-dose intravenous methylprednisolone was administered to ophthalmopathy patients. TCR beta repertoire signatures were used to distinguish Graves' ophthalmopathy from Graves' hyperthyroidism and to predict progression to ophthalmopathy. In total, some 140 blood samples were TCR-sequenced: approximately 42 ophthalmopathy, over 70 hyperthyroidism and roughly 17 hyperthyroidism-to-ophthalmopathy patients. In roughly six hyperthyroidism patients, the T-cell repertoires found in thyroid tissue were compared with those found in blood.

Points on this clonotype: This receptor's antigen is unknown. Base qualities were left out, and no much larger clone turns up one base away.

TCR beta CDR3 regions were amplified from RNA transcripts for repertoire sequencing. A first-round RT-PCR used HTBI primers with the Qiagen OneStep RT-PCR kit, followed by a second-round multiplex PCR, size selection and purification. Libraries were sequenced on an Illumina HiSeq2000 using paired-end 100 bp reads. From the authors' description of their analysis: SOAPnuke was used to process the reads, removing any read that contained adapters or uncalled bases, had a mean Phred below 15, or lacked an exact match to the constant primer or identifier. COPE v1.2.5 was used to merge high-quality paired reads. Each unique nucleotide sequence was treated as a clonotype, and MiTCR v1.1 was used to align the clonotypes to the IMGT TRB V, D and J references. The analysis was limited to V-J combinations with a frequency above 0.0001, which together covered over 99% of the repertoires. For each V-J combination, a TCR clonal expansion and chaos score was defined as the ratio of F50 clonal expansion to chaos observed in the TCRdist matrix. Features were reduced by Welch's t-statistics and random forest to around 13 V-J combinations, which fed a naive Bayes classifier. The Morisita-Horn index was used to measure how similar the thyroid and blood repertoires were. Through fastp at Q25 and MiXCR, TCRdb rebuilt clones from the public reads, retaining in-frame beta chains. Every CDR3 protein is listed once, alongside the most common genes and DNA of its rows. The authors' filters were not applied to this entry. For this sample the table gives about 39,000 distinct CDR3 sequences, of which approximately 53% were detected only once. 26% of the sample goes to the ten largest clones.

The full study reports these points: In validation, the model predicted ophthalmopathy progression with about 64% sensitivity and around 72% specificity; eleven to twelve predicted patients were CT-confirmed with GO in a median of about 7.1 months. Most expanded thyroid clonotypes with a frequency above 0.001 also appeared in blood, which suggests that blood repertoires may reflect the immune response in the thyroid. The 13-signature model separated ophthalmopathy from stable hyperthyroidism with over 85% sensitivity and almost 84% specificity in cross-validation, and 80%/75% in the test set. Sample size was not predetermined statistically, and investigators were not blinded to group allocation.

The CDR3 spans 13 residues, from the cysteine through the phenylalanine. CDR3 DNA is the only sequence kept; it has 39 bases, read in frame from the first base. CDR1 and CDR2, per the germline V gene, are SQVTM and ANQGSEA. A distance of 16 bases separates the germline ends of V and J, which lose 7 bases and 4 bases respectively. Hyperthyroidism was defined as stable when no progression to ophthalmopathy occurred within 18 months of follow-up. The hyperthyroidism patients were 18 to 65 years old and newly diagnosed, with a disease duration of less than 2 months. Patients with other autoimmune diseases, uncontrolled infections, pregnancy or lactation were excluded. Diagnosis was based on clinical symptoms, serum thyroxine, TRAb, thyroid ultrasound and orbital computed tomography. PBMCs were isolated from 10 ml of fresh peripheral blood by Ficoll-Paque density gradient centrifugation. Total RNA was extracted using Trizol reagent, and RNA quality was checked on an Agilent 2100 Bioanalyzer.

The receptor was derived from an adult woman with stable Graves' hyperthyroidism. The specimen was peripheral blood. The V and J segments used are TRBV29-1 and TRBJ1-1, with a weak D call of TRBD1 (6 bases match). The CDR3 protein: CSDGGHRTTEAFF. The DNA sequence is TGCAGCGACGGGGGACACAGAACCACTGAAGCTTTCTTT.